These T cell receptor beta chains were read from a single sample in a study of graft-versus-host responses after intestinal transplantation. The antigens for these receptors are not known. The assay was immunoSEQ multiplex PCR, and TCRdb's table has in-frame clones only and misses some. Of 150,000 or so clones listed, 80% to 95% are singletons. Sequences were derived from unstimulated CD4+ T cells sorted from spleen or lymph node cells, sampled before intestinal transplant. The receptors originated from a human donor who received an intestinal transplant. Each CDR3 is given with its conserved first and last residue. A D gene is named only where the DNA matches it firmly. Clone size is stated in some rows and not others, as once, few, many or a class when expanded.

J gene	D gene	V gene	clone size	CDR3 DNA	CDR3 protein
TRBJ2-3	-	TRBV9	-	TGTGCCAGCAGCGTAATAGGGGGGACAGATACGCAGTATTTT	CASSVIGGTDTQYF
TRBJ2-3	-	TRBV25-1	once	TGTGCCAGCAGTGAATACGGACAAGGCACAGATACGCAGTATTTT	CASSEYGQGTDTQYF
TRBJ2-2	TRBD2	TRBV5-1	few	TGCGCCAGCAGCTTTTCTAGCGGGACCGGGGAGCTGTTTTTT	CASSFSSGTGELFF
TRBJ2-2	-	TRBV6-5	-	TGTGCCAGCAGCCTAAACAGGAACACCGGGGAGCTGTTTTTT	CASSLNRNTGELFF
TRBJ1-1	-	TRBV6-6	-	TGTGCCAGCAGCCTTAAGATTGAGAACACTGAAGCTTTCTTT	CASSLKIENTEAFF
TRBJ1-1	TRBD1	TRBV18	once	TGTGCCAGCTCACAAGGACAGGTGAACACTGAAGCTTTCTTT	CASSQGQVNTEAFF
TRBJ2-7	-	TRBV6-5	-	TGTGCCAGCGGCTACGGGCAGTACTTC	CASGYGQYF
TRBJ2-2	-	TRBV6-5	-	TGTGCCAGCAGTTACCTCCACACCGGGGAGCTGTTTTTT	CASSYLHTGELFF
TRBJ2-7	-	TRBV28	-	TGTGCCAGCAGCCCAGGGGCGGGCAGGGCCTACGAGCAGTACTTC	CASSPGAGRAYEQYF
TRBJ2-1	-	TRBV7-2	-	TGTGCCAGCAGCTTAGGGGAACAGGCAGACAATGAGCAGTTCTTC	CASSLGEQADNEQFF
TRBJ2-7	-	TRBV25-1	-	TGTGCCAGCAGTTTGGGCGCGGGACTGTACGAGCAGTACTTC	CASSLGAGLYEQYF
TRBJ1-3	-	TRBV2	few	TGTGCCAGCAGTGTGATCTCTGGAAACACCATATATTTT	CASSVISGNTIYF
TRBJ2-5	TRBD1	TRBV28	-	TGTGCCAGCAGCGGGGGATCTGTAGGGACAGGGTACCAAGAGACCCAGTACTTC	CASSGGSVGTGYQETQYF
TRBJ1-2	-	TRBV30	-	TGTGCCTGGGCGCCGGGGGGGGGCGCTAACTATGGCTACACCTTC	CAWAPGGGANYGYTF
TRBJ2-1	TRBD2	TRBV28	-	TGTGCCAGCATCCCGGGAGGGAGCTCCTACAATGAGCAGTTCTTC	CASIPGGSSYNEQFF
TRBJ2-1	-	TRBV7-2	once	TGTGCCAGCAGCCTCACTAGGTACAATGAGCAGTTCTTC	CASSLTRYNEQFF
TRBJ2-1	TRBD2	TRBV2	-	TGTGCCAGCAGTGTTGTAAGCGGGAGCTCCTACAATGAGCAGTTCTTC	CASSVVSGSSYNEQFF
TRBJ2-7	-	TRBV7-8	once	TGTGCCAGCAGCTTAGCGCCAGGGCAAGAGCAGTACTTC	CASSLAPGQEQYF
TRBJ1-4	-	TRBV4-3	-	TGCGCCAGCAGCCAGCGGGGTCCGGACCCGAATGAAAAACTGTTTTTT	CASSQRGPDPNEKLFF
TRBJ2-7	TRBD2	TRBV4-3	-	TGCGCCAGCAGTCAAGATCTGGGGACTAGATCCTACGAGCAGTACTTC	CASSQDLGTRSYEQYF
TRBJ2-5	TRBD2	TRBV4-1	-	TGCGCCAGCAGCCAAGGGGTAGGACTAGAAGAGACCCAGTACTTC	CASSQGVGLEETQYF
TRBJ2-3	-	TRBV25-1	-	TGTGCCAGCAGCAGAACCCACACAGATACGCAGTATTTT	CASSRTHTDTQYF
TRBJ2-7	TRBD1	TRBV19	-	TGTGCCAGTAGTAGGACAGGGCTCTCCTACGAGCAGTACTTC	CASSRTGLSYEQYF
TRBJ2-5	TRBD2	TRBV5-1	few	TGCGCCAGCAGCTTGGGGACTAGCCAAGAGACCCAGTACTTC	CASSLGTSQETQYF
TRBJ2-7	TRBD2	TRBV4-1	-	TGCGCCAGCAGCCGGGAGGGGCCTTCTGTCTTATACGAGCAGTACTTC	CASSREGPSVLYEQYF
TRBJ1-2	-	TRBV4-1	few	TGCGCCAGCAGTCAAGCCAGAGGGGGGGCTTGGGGCTACACCTTC	CASSQARGGAWGYTF
TRBJ2-1	TRBD2	TRBV28	-	TGTGCCATCGGGACTAGCGGGAGCAATGAGCAGTTCTTC	CAIGTSGSNEQFF
TRBJ2-2	-	TRBV21-1	-	TGTGCCAGCAGCACCAAAAGGCAAAGAGGAGGGTTGAACGCGAACACCGGGGAGCTGTTTTTT	CASSTKRQRGGLNANTGELFF
TRBJ2-2	-	TRBV18	-	TGTGCCAGCTCACCATCCAGGTATACCTCCGGGGAGCTGTTTTTT	CASSPSRYTSGELFF
TRBJ2-1	TRBD2	TRBV6-1	once	TGTGCCAGCACCTCCGGGACTAGCTACTACAATGAGCAGTTCTTC	CASTSGTSYYNEQFF
TRBJ1-1	-	TRBV6-6	-	TGTGCCAGCAGTTATTCCCCCACGGGAACTGAAGCTTTCTTT	CASSYSPTGTEAFF
TRBJ1-1	TRBD1	TRBV29-1	-	TGCAGCGTTCGGGACAGGGTAATTCAGGAAGCTTTCTTT	CSVRDRVIQEAFF
TRBJ2-7	TRBD2	TRBV14	-	TGTGCCAGCAGCCACCAACTAGCGGGAGCCCGGGAGCAGTACTTC	CASSHQLAGAREQYF
TRBJ2-4	TRBD1	TRBV29-1	once	TGCGCAGGGGGCAATCTAGCCAAAAACATTCAGTACTTC	CAGGNLAKNIQYF
TRBJ2-7	-	TRBV15	-	TGTGCCACCAGCAGAGCGGCAGCCTCCTACGAGCAGTACTTC	CATSRAAASYEQYF
TRBJ1-2	-	TRBV6-5	-	TGTGCCAGCACTAGGACACGGGAGGGCTACACCTTC	CASTRTREGYTF
TRBJ2-3	-	TRBV7-9	-	TGTGCCAGCAGCTTAGCTGATACGCAGTATTTT	CASSLADTQYF
TRBJ1-5	-	TRBV7-3	-	TGTGCCAGCAGCTTGGACGGGAATCAGCCCCAGCATTTT	CASSLDGNQPQHF
TRBJ2-2	TRBD1	TRBV27	-	TGTGCCAGCAGCACACCGTCAGGGGGAAGTACCGGGGAGCTGTTTTTT	CASSTPSGGSTGELFF
TRBJ2-1	-	TRBV7-9	-	TGTGCCAGCAGCTTAGTGGCAGGGAGAGGGCCCTACAATGAGCAGTTCTTC	CASSLVAGRGPYNEQFF
TRBJ2-2	-	TRBV30	-	TGTGCCTGGAGTCCCAGCGGGTCCACCGGGGAGCTGTTTTTT	CAWSPSGSTGELFF
TRBJ2-7	TRBD2	TRBV7-6	-	TGTGCCAGCAGCACCCGATTGAGCGGGAGGGATATCCACGAGCAGTACTTC	CASSTRLSGRDIHEQYF
TRBJ1-2	-	TRBV5-1	-	TGCGCCAGCAGCTTGGACCCTCGTCGAGGCTACACCTTC	CASSLDPRRGYTF
TRBJ1-5	-	TRBV19	once	TGTGCCAGTAGTATAGGGGTGCATAGCAATCAGCCCCAGCATTTT	CASSIGVHSNQPQHF
TRBJ1-1	TRBD1	TRBV27	-	TGTGCCAGCAGTCTCGGACAGGGGGAAGAAGTGAACACTGAAGCTTTCTTT	CASSLGQGEEVNTEAFF
TRBJ2-2	TRBD2	TRBV4-3	-	TGCGCCAGCAGCCAAACTAGCGGGAGATTCGTCGGGGAGCTGTTTTTT	CASSQTSGRFVGELFF
TRBJ2-2	-	TRBV7-3	once	TGTGCCAGCAGCTCCAAACGGGCGGGAAGCGGGGAGCTGTTTTTT	CASSSKRAGSGELFF
TRBJ1-1	-	TRBV6-5	-	TGTGCCAGCAGTGTCTTCAGGGAGGAAGCTTTCTTT	CASSVFREEAFF
TRBJ2-2	-	TRBV4-2	once	TGTGCCAGCAGACGGAGCGGTACCGGGGAGCTGTTTTTT	CASRRSGTGELFF
TRBJ2-5	-	TRBV7-2	-	TGTGCCAGCAGCCGCACGGTGGAAGGGGAGACCCAGTACTTC	CASSRTVEGETQYF
TRBJ2-3	-	TRBV18	-	TGTGCCAGCTCACCGCGGACGCAAACAGATACGCAGTATTTT	CASSPRTQTDTQYF
TRBJ2-7	-	TRBV5-1	-	TGCGCCAGCAGCTTTGATCCTGTTACCTACGAGCAGTACTTC	CASSFDPVTYEQYF
TRBJ2-2	-	TRBV7-3	few	TGTGCCAGCAGCTCGATTAACCCAGGGAGTTTGATGGCCGGGGAGCTGTTTTTT	CASSSINPGSLMAGELFF
TRBJ1-5	-	TRBV7-9	few	TGTGCCAGCAGCTTCGGGACGGCCAGTCAGCCCCAGCATTTT	CASSFGTASQPQHF
TRBJ1-1	TRBD1	TRBV6-4	once	TGTGCCAGCAGTGATCCCGGGACAGGGGGGACTGAAGCTTTCTTT	CASSDPGTGGTEAFF